Each of the 24 T cell receptor beta chains below was sequenced from the same sample in a study of OX40 agonist ivuxolimab in advanced cancers. Clones were read by immunoSEQ multiplex PCR, and TCRdb kept only the in-frame ones, dropping some. The profile shows tens of thousands of clones, approximately 81% of them singletons. The source material was CD4+ or CD8+ T cells sorted from blood, sampled in a trial of the OX40 agonist ivuxolimab. The receptors here all came from an adult with an advanced solid tumor such as melanoma, head and neck, liver or kidney cancer.

The chain employs TRBV29-1 and TRBJ2-7; 9 nucleotides match TRBD2. The CDR3 totals 14 residues. Germline V gene sequence: CDR1 SQVTM, CDR2 ANQGSEA. V lost 6 bases to trimming and J lost 6 bases; unmatched junction nucleotides: 12. CDR3 region: CSVRVGSGRGEQYF. The CDR3, as DNA: TGCAGCGTCCGGGTGGGTAGCGGGAGAGGCGAGCAGTACTTC.

V is TRBV2 and J is TRBJ2-1, with 7 bases that match TRBD2. J gave up 6 bases and V 5 bases, and 13 bases lay outside the gene matches. CDR1 is SNHLY and CDR2 is FYNNEI in the germline V gene. The CDR3 is made up of 16 amino acids. CDR3 sequence: CASSPWGAGTPNEQFF. The CDR3 DNA reads as TGTGCCAGCAGTCCCTGGGGAGCGGGGACGCCCAATGAGCAGTTCTTC.

V usage is TRBV5-1 and J usage is TRBJ1-3, with 7 bases aligning to TRBD1. V lost 3 bases to trimming and J lost 7 bases; unmatched junction nucleotides: 10. Germline V gene lookup returns CDR1 SGHRS and CDR2 YFSETQ. The CDR3 sequence is 15 residues long. The CDR3 loop is CASSSTGDVGNTIYF. The CDR3 DNA reads as TGCGCCAGCAGCTCTACAGGGGACGTAGGCAACACCATATATTTT.

Only one count was recorded for this clone. V is TRBV19 and J is TRBJ1-3, with D maybe TRBD1 (6 bases). Germline CDR1 LNHDA, CDR2 SQIVND (reference sequence). The germline V and J ends were trimmed by 4 bases and 4 bases, with 14 bases remaining between them. The CDR3 covers 15 residues. CDR3 loop: CASSTRGTAGNTIYF. In DNA, the CDR3 is TGTGCCAGTAGTACCAGGGGAACGGCCGGAAACACCATATATTTT.

This chain links TRBV7-2 with TRBJ2-5, with a weak D call TRBD2 (5 bases). The ends were cut back, 5 bases at V and 3 bases at J, with 10 bases in the middle. CDR3 size: 13 residues. CDR1 and CDR2 (germline): SGHTA, FQGNSA. CDR3 loop: CASSPTRKETQYF. CDR3 bases: TGTGCCAGCAGCCCAACTAGGAAAGAGACCCAGTACTTC.

The chain combines TRBV19 with TRBJ2-2, with 9 bases that match TRBD1. The CDR3 spans 15 residues. V dropped 4 bases and J dropped 6; count of bases not matched to a gene: 6. Germline CDR1 and CDR2: LNHDA and SQIVND (reference sequence). The CDR3 loop reads CASSTPGQGAGELFF. DNA for the CDR3: TGTGCCAGTAGTACCCCGGGACAGGGCGCCGGGGAGCTGTTTTTT.

The chain recombines TRBV5-1 with TRBJ1-1, with D unclear. The germline V gene has CDR1 SGHRS and CDR2 YFSETQ. Trimming took 0 bases from V and 1 from J, leaving 7 bases between them. The CDR3 sequence is 14 residues long. Here the CDR3 DNA reads TGCGCCAGCAGCTTGGATCCAGCGAACACTGAAGCTTTCTTT. This encodes CASSLDPANTEAFF. Full variable domain (rest looked up from reference TRBV5-1 and TRBJ1-1): KAGVTQTPRYLIKTRGQQVTLSCSPISGHRSVSWYQQTPGQGLQFLFEYFSETQRNKGNFPGRFSGRQFSNSRSEMNVSTLELGDSALYLCASSLDPANTEAFFGQGTRLTVV.

This chain connects TRBV4-1 to TRBJ1-2; TRBD1 matches 7 bases. V lost 3 bases to trimming and J lost 1 base; unmatched junction nucleotides: 5. The CDR3 is 15 residues long. Germline-derived CDR1 and CDR2 are MGHRA and YSYEKL. CDR3 DNA sequence: TGCGCCAGCAGCCAGGGGACAGTTTATAACTATGGCTACACCTTC. This sequence encodes CASSQGTVYNYGYTF.

The chain recombines TRBV5-6 with TRBJ1-2; 11 bases are a match to TRBD1. CDR3 size: 14 residues. CDR1 is SGHDT and CDR2 is YYEEEE in the germline V gene. Trimming removed 4 bases from V and 3 bases from J; junction bases left unmatched: 2. CDR3 residues: CASSPGQGDYGYTF. The CDR3 nucleotides read TGTGCCAGCAGCCCGGGACAGGGGGACTATGGCTACACCTTC.

This chain connects TRBV2 to TRBJ1-2, with 8 bases aligning to TRBD1. Germline-derived CDR1 and CDR2 are SNHLY and FYNNEI. V dropped 8 bases and J dropped 4; count of bases not matched to a gene: 15. The CDR3 sequence is 16 residues long. In nucleotides, the CDR3 is TGTGCCAGCGTACCGGGACAGGTTGCCAGGGGCTATGGCTACACCTTC. Protein sequence: CASVPGQVARGYGYTF.

This clone was recorded once. J is TRBJ2-3 and V is TRBV27; D is unclear. CDR1 and CDR2 from the germline V gene are MNHEY and SMNVEV (reference sequence). The length of the CDR3 is 14 residues. V lost 1 base to trimming and J lost 5 bases, with 10 bases between them. CDR3 sequence (DNA): TGTGCCAGCAGTTTATTGGGTGTGGTAGATACGCAGTATTTT. It specifies CASSLLGVVDTQYF.

By sample fraction, this clone is medium-sized. V and J are TRBV4-2 and TRBJ2-3, with 8 bases aligning to TRBD2. After removal of 1 base from V and 4 bases from J, the junction contained 4 bases not matched to a gene. The CDR3 runs to 15 residues. Germline V CDR1 and CDR2: LGHNA, YNFKEQ. The chain's CDR3 is CASSQGAGGADTQYF. Here the CDR3 DNA reads TGTGCCAGCAGCCAAGGAGCCGGGGGGGCAGATACGCAGTATTTT.

V and J are TRBV5-4 and TRBJ2-7, with D uncertain. With 0 bases removed from V and 0 bases from J, the gap between germline ends came to 13 bases. The CDR3 extends over 16 amino acids. The germline V gene encodes CDR1 SGHNT and CDR2 YYREEE (reference sequence). The chain's CDR3 is CASSLAGPLSSYEQYF. CDR3 sequence (DNA): TGTGCCAGCAGCTTGGCTGGGCCCCTGAGCTCCTACGAGCAGTACTTC.

The CDR3 loop is CASNTGTGLGYTF. The CDR3 region has the DNA TGCGCCAGCAACACCGGGACAGGGCTTGGCTACACCTTC. This chain links TRBV4-3 with TRBJ1-2, with 9 bases identical to TRBD1. Per the germline V gene, CDR1 is LGHNA and CDR2 is YSLEER. The CDR3 loop spans 13 amino acids. The V segment lost 7 bases and the J segment 7 bases; nucleotides outside the gene matches: 7.

V and J are TRBV19 and TRBJ2-7, with no clear D. CDR1 LNHDA and CDR2 SQIVND come from the germline V gene (reference sequence). V shed 1 base and J shed 1 base, with 5 bases lying between them. The CDR3 is 13 amino acids. CDR3 protein: CASSIGYSYEQYF. The CDR3 region has the DNA TGTGCCAGTAGTATAGGCTATTCCTACGAGCAGTACTTC.

This chain links TRBV19 with TRBJ2-5; D perhaps matches TRBD2 (6 bases). Trimming left V 3 bases short and J 4 bases short, with 15 bases between. CDR3 size: 15 residues. The germline V gene has CDR1 LNHDA and CDR2 SQIVND (reference sequence). The CDR3 coding sequence is TGTGCCAGTAGTATGTCAAGTCGGCGGGGAGAGACCCAGTACTTC. It translates to CASSMSSRRGETQYF.

This rearrangement joins TRBV5-1 to TRBJ1-3; D is uncertain. Germline V gene lookup returns CDR1 SGHRS and CDR2 YFSETQ. Trimming took off 5 bases at V and 0 bases at J, with 9 bases between the two ends. CDR3 length: 14 amino acids. The CDR3 DNA sequence: TGCGCCAGCAGGCTACAGAGCTCTGGAAACACCATATATTTT. Protein: CASRLQSSGNTIYF.

The CDR3 spells CASSTGQLTYGYTF. The CDR3 DNA reads as TGTGCCAGCAGCACCGGACAGCTTACCTATGGCTACACCTTC. V and J are TRBV5-4 and TRBJ1-2; possible D gene TRBD1, 6 bases. V was shortened by 4 bases and J by 4 bases, with 14 bases between the two germline ends. This CDR3 is built from 14 residues. The germline gives CDR1 SGHNT, CDR2 YYREEE (reference sequence).

The V gene is TRBV30, the J gene TRBJ1-2; D is undetermined. V was pared by 0 bases and J by 0 bases, with 23 bases between. This CDR3 has 19 amino acids. In germline, CDR1 is GTSNPN, CDR2 SVGIG (reference sequence). CDR3 nucleotides: TGTGCCTGGAGTGTACTTTTTATGAGAAAGGGCACAGCTAACTATGGCTACACCTTC. Protein sequence: CAWSVLFMRKGTANYGYTF.

The V and J genes are TRBV5-4 and TRBJ2-7; 8 bases line up with TRBD1. Unmatched junction bases numbered 6, after V lost 5 bases and J lost 5 bases. Germline assignment: CDR1 SGHNT and CDR2 YYREEE (reference sequence). This CDR3 spans 13 amino acids. Here the CDR3 reads CASRRQGSDEQYF. In DNA, the CDR3 is TGTGCCAGCAGGCGACAGGGGTCGGACGAGCAGTACTTC. The full variable domain, its missing parts supplied by reference TRBV5-4 and TRBJ2-7, is ETGVTQSPTHLIKTRGQQVTLRCSSQSGHNTVSWYQQALGQGPQFIFQYYREEENGRGNFPPRFSGLQFPNYSSELNVNALELDDSALYLCASRRQGSDEQYFGPGTRLTVT.

V and J are TRBV30 and TRBJ2-2; 15 bases match TRBD2. Germline V CDR1 and CDR2: GTSNPN, SVGIG (reference sequence). This CDR3 spans 20 amino acids. The V segment lost 0 bases and the J segment 3 bases; nucleotides outside the gene matches: 11. The CDR3 here is CAWSVRRTSGGAGDTGELFF. In nucleotides, the CDR3 is TGTGCCTGGAGTGTACGCCGGACTAGCGGGGGGGCCGGCGACACCGGGGAGCTGTTTTTT.

This clone was detected many times. This chain uses TRBV4-1 with TRBJ1-5; D is unclear. V lost 3 bases and J 7 bases, leaving 13 bases between the germline ends. This CDR3 is built from 14 residues. Germline V lookup: CDR1 MGHRA, CDR2 YSYEKL. CDR3 loop: CASSQKIAWQPQHF. The CDR3 DNA reads TGCGCCAGCAGCCAGAAAATAGCGTGGCAGCCCCAGCATTTT.

The chain employs TRBV6-1 and TRBJ1-1; D is uncertain. The CDR3 is 16 amino acids. Germline CDR1 and CDR2: MNHNS and SASEGT. V shed 1 base and J shed 5 bases, with 17 bases lying between them. CDR3 nucleotides: TGTGCCAGCAGTGAAGACCCTCGAGGGAGCGGTACTGAAGCTTTCTTT. Its translation: CASSEDPRGSGTEAFF.

Details on this clone: The sample carries other DNA sequences with the same CDR3. The chain uses TRBV6-5 and TRBJ1-3, with a tentative D call TRBD1 (5 bases). Germline lookup yields CDR1 MNHEY and CDR2 SVGAGI. Trimming stripped 6 bases from V and 4 bases from J, with 13 bases between. This CDR3 contains 14 residues. CDR3: CASSLLGLGNTIYF. The CDR3 DNA reads as TGTGCCAGCAGCCTCTTGGGGCTCGGAAACACCATATATTTT.